This TCR beta chain was profiled in a study of blood T cell repertoires in COVID-19. Study background: COVID-19 samples from acute and convalescent phases originated in the United States, Italy and Spain. Sources were T cells, B-cell-depleted T cells, or PBMCs; the material itself was cDNA or gDNA.

In its sample, this clone was seen once. Original methodology: Nucleated cell number was recorded as an estimate derived from reference gene primer amplification. Here immunoSEQ multiplex PCR was the method, and the copy in TCRdb shows in-frame clones only, minus some. Clone size and the V and J calls come from that table; the DNA yielded D and trimming. Seen here are about 110,000 clones, roughly nine tenths observed once, and the top ten hold 32%. V lost 6 bases and J lost 4; bases outside the gene matches: 5. This CDR3 has 15 amino acids. CDR1 is LNHDA and CDR2 is SQIVND in the germline V gene (reference sequence).

Source material: peripheral blood. The rearrangement links TRBV19 to TRBJ1-4; 10 bases are shared with TRBD1. The TCR originated in an elderly woman with acute or convalescent COVID-19. This CDR3 reads CASRRTGGNNEKLFF. CDR3 nucleotides: TGTGCCAGTAGAAGGACAGGGGGAAATAATGAAAAACTGTTTTTT.